This TCR beta chain was profiled in a study of identical twins (dated by TCRdb to about 2016). With respect to the entire study: To test whether fetal clonotypes persist, the study used deep sequencing on TCR alpha and beta repertoires from monozygotic twins, unrelated adults of various ages, and cord blood. Replicate twin experiments were performed at different times using different library preparation protocols to rule out contamination. The investigation overall reported the following: Zero-insertion analyses could be partly confounded by invariant T cells such as MAIT and iNKT, though diverse VJ usage argued against such confounding for most clonotypes. Because the same donors could not be followed over many years, the conclusions depended on cross-sectional statistical analysis. Out-of-frame TCR alpha sequences shared between twins showed an excess of low generation-probability sequences compared with coincidental sharing between unrelated individuals. Out-of-frame TCR alpha sharing in monozygotic twins was systematically underestimated by recombination models, whereas sharing between unrelated individuals was in agreement with the recombination models. The excess sharing between twins in beta out-of-frame sequences was weaker because fewer shared sequences reduced the signal-to-noise ratio. Abundant cord blood beta clonotypes carried fewer insertions; young adult naive repertoires showed a weaker similar trend, while memory repertoires showed none.

Only healthy Caucasian donors were included. Three unrelated non-twin adults were additionally sequenced: a male aged 18 to 30, a male aged 50 to 59 and a female aged 50 to 59. Miltenyi CD45RO+ enrichment and human naive T-cell isolation kits were used to isolate memory (CD45RO+) and naive T cells from PBMC. This clonotype was picked up many times. The antigen it binds to is not known. Base quality data are lacking; no much larger clone is found one base away. Library preparation employed 5' RACE. Instrument on record: Illumina HiSeq 2000. Template switching introduced a universal primer binding site; the final cDNA contained a unique molecular identifier, enabling accurate counting of TCR cDNA molecules. First-strand cDNA for TCR alpha and beta chains was synthesized from specific primers in the conserved constant-segment region. Each cDNA library was double barcoded, with a SMART-Mk sample barcode plus Illumina barcodes, to control for contamination. TruSeq adapter sequences and Illumina sample barcodes were added in two successive PCR steps. The TCR alpha and beta cDNA libraries were sequenced on the Illumina HiSeq platform using custom primers. In the original analysis: Raw reads were processed with MiGEC to extract unique molecular identifiers, and MiXCR was used to determine CDR3 positions. Recombination models were inferred per individual with the repgenHMM and IGoR tools using an EM algorithm. Shared clonotype analysis was performed with the tcR package in R, normalizing sharing by the product of cloneset sizes. To study raw recombination free of thymic and clonal selection effects, out-of-frame nonproductive sequences were analyzed. Clones were called with MiXCR by TCRdb after fastp trimmed the public reads at Q25, and only in-frame beta chains were retained. CDR3 protein sequences are deduplicated, and each keeps its most common genes and DNA. These V and J calls rely on TCRdb rather than the paper's analysis. This sample comprises roughly 690,000 distinct CDR3 sequences, roughly 6.2% of them detected only once. The ten largest account for about 1.8% of the sample.

The V end loses 5 bases and the J end loses 0 bases, and a stretch of 18 bases separates them. Including the terminal cysteine and phenylalanine, the CDR3 comprises 17 residues. Solely the CDR3 DNA is kept, with 51 bases framed from the first base. Reading the germline V gene gives CDR1 KGHSH and CDR2 LQKENI. The chain is assembled from TRBV18 and TRBJ2-3, with TRBD1 as a weak D call on 5 bases. Sample: naive T cells sorted from blood. The sample's cell subset or site, from its label and the paper: cells isolated with a human naive T-cell isolation kit. This TCR was recovered from a man aged 18 to 30 in good health. The nucleotide sequence is TGTGCCAGCTCAACGGGCTGGGGCAGCACTAGCACAGATACGCAGTATTTT. This encodes CASSTGWGSTSTDTQYF.